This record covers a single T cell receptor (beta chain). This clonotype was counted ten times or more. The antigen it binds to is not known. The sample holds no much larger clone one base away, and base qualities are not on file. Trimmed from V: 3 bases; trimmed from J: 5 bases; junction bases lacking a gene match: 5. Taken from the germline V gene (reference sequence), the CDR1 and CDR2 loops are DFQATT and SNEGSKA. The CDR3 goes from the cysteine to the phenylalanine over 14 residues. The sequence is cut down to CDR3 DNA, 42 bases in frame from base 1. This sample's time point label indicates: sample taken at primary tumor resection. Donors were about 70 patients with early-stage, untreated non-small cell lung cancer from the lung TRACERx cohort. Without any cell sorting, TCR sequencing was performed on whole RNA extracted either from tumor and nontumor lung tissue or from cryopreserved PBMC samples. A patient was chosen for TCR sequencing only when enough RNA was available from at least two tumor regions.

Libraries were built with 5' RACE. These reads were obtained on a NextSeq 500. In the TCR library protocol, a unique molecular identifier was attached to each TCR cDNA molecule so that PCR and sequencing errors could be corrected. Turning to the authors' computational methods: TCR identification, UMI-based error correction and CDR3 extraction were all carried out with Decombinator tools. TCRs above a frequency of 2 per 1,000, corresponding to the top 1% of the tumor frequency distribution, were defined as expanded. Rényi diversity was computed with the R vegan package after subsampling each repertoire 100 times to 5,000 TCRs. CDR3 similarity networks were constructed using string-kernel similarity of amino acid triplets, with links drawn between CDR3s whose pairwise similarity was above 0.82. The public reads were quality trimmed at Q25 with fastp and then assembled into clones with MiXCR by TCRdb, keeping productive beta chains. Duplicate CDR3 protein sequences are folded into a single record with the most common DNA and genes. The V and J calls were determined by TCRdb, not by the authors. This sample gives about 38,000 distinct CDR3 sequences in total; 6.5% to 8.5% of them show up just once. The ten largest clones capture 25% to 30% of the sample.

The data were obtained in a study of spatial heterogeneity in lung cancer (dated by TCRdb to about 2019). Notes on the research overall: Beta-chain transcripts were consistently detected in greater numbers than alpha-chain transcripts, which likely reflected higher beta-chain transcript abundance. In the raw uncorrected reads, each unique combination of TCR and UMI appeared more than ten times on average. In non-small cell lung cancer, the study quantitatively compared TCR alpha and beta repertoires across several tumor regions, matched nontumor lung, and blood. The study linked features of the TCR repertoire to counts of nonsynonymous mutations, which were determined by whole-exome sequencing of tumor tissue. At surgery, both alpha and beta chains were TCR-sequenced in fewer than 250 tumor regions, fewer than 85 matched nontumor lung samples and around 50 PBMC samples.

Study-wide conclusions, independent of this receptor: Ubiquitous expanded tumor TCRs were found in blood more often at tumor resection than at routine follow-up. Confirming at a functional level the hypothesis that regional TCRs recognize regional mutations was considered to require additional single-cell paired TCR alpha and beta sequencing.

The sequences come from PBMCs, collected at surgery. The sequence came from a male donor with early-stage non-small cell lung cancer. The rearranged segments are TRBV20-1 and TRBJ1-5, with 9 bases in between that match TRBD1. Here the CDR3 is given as CSARGQGPYQPQHF. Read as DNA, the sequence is TGCAGTGCTAGGGGACAGGGTCCGTATCAGCCCCAGCATTTT.